This record looks at one T cell receptor beta chain sequence and its context. Its recognized antigen is unknown. Per-base qualities were not stored, and no clone one base away is much larger. Libraries were made using the immunoSEQ multiplex PCR assay. DNA from the cultured, isolated CD4+ T cells was subjected to TCR beta CDR3 sequencing. On the authors' methods: Non-productive TCR sequences were removed and reads were trimmed to the CDR3 region, keeping CDR3s of at least 7 amino acids. Antigen-specific clonotypes were identified using the MANAFEST web app by comparison of expansion in peptide wells against reference cultures. To count as positive, a clone had to show expansion at FDR<0.05 compared with the reference and with all other wells, an odds ratio above 5, and a frequency above 0.1% in two replicate wells. Cross-reactive clonotypes were defined as significantly expanded in SARS-CoV-2 spike wells and in at least one common cold coronavirus spike condition. CDR3 similarity was assessed by Levenshtein distance with the stringdist R package, and unrooted trees were built with ape in R 3.6.1. Held by TCRdb, this immuneACCESS table contains in-frame sequences only and omits some clones. Under half of the omission traces to an unresolved V gene where checked; the cause of the rest is unknown. The DNA was the basis for D and trimming; V, J and clone size are from that table. The sample includes roughly 25,000 clones, with approximately 69% observed a single time. In total, the top ten clones hold around 19% of the sample.

A distance of 2 bases separates the germline ends of V and J, which lose 2 bases and 1 base respectively. From the cysteine through the phenylalanine, the CDR3 covers 12 amino acids. Only the CDR3 part of the read is kept: 36 bases, read in frame from the first base. The germline V gene supplies CDR1 SGHRS and CDR2 YFSETQ. To identify antigen-specific CD4+ T cell clonotypes by their expansion, the ViraFEST assay first stimulated PBMC with viral peptide pools and then applied TCR sequencing. After more than 9 days of culture, CD4+ T cells were isolated with the EasySep CD4+ T cell isolation kit. PCR-confirmed SARS-CoV-2 infection had occurred in convalescent patients between March and December 2020, before the Alpha, Beta and Delta variants emerged in the United States. Some 2 million PBMC per well were cultured with 10 ug/ml peptides in IMDM containing roughly 5% human AB serum, approximately 9.9 IU/ml IL-2 and gentamicin. Half of the culture medium was replaced with fresh IL-2-containing medium on days 3 and 7. Unless noted otherwise, every peptide stimulation condition was grown in triplicate wells. PBMC were separated from whole blood using Ficoll-Paque Plus gradient centrifugation and were then either cryopreserved at -140C or used fresh. The spike proteins of SARS-CoV-2 and of the common cold coronaviruses HCoV-NL63, HCoV-OC43 and HCoV-229E were spanned by overlapping peptide pools. Genomic DNA was extracted from cultured CD4+ T cells with the QIAamp micro DNA kit.

This record comes from a study of vaccination effects on CD4 cells after COVID-19 (dated by TCRdb to between 2021 and 2024). At the level of the whole study: Each participant received two doses of an mRNA SARS-CoV-2 vaccine, either BNT162b2 or mRNA-1273. The Oncomine TCR Beta short-read assay on an Illumina iSeq 100 was used to sequence cultures from other donors in the study. Pre-vaccine samples were collected from two convalescent patients 16 days and one week before the first dose, corresponding to 142 and 148 days after COVID-19 diagnosis. A total of ten to eleven COVID-19 convalescent patients and several SARS-CoV-2-naive healthy vaccine recipients were included in the full study. SARS-CoV-2 spike-specific CD4+ TCR repertoires from before and after mRNA vaccination were compared in COVID-19 convalescent patients and in infection-naive vaccine recipients. What the study reported, not specific to this receptor: For convalescent patients, new clones induced by the vaccine made up most of the post-vaccine spike-reactive repertoire, and these new clones were largely distinct from the clones induced by infection. The study was limited by a small number of convalescent patients and lacked early post-infection timepoints. At late post-vaccination timepoints, both infection-induced and vaccine-induced clones showed marked clonal contraction, consistent with waning T cell responses.

The source material was CD4+ T cells from PBMCs cultured with SARS-CoV-2 spike peptides, sampled before COVID-19 vaccination. What this sample's cell subset or site label stands for: SARS-CoV-2 spike overlapping peptide pool stimulation. This TCR derives from a human donor who had a prior SARS-CoV-2 infection. This chain is built from TRBV5-1 and TRBJ2-3; the D segment cannot be called with confidence. CDR3 region: CASSFGTDTQYF. The DNA sequence is as follows: TGCGCCAGCAGCTTCGGCACAGATACGCAGTATTTT. The CDR3 plus the reference TRBV5-1 and TRBJ2-3 genes for the other parts give the full variable domain: KAGVTQTPRYLIKTRGQQVTLSCSPISGHRSVSWYQQTPGQGLQFLFEYFSETQRNKGNFPGRFSGRQFSNSRSEMNVSTLELGDSALYLCASSFGTDTQYFGPGTRLTVL.